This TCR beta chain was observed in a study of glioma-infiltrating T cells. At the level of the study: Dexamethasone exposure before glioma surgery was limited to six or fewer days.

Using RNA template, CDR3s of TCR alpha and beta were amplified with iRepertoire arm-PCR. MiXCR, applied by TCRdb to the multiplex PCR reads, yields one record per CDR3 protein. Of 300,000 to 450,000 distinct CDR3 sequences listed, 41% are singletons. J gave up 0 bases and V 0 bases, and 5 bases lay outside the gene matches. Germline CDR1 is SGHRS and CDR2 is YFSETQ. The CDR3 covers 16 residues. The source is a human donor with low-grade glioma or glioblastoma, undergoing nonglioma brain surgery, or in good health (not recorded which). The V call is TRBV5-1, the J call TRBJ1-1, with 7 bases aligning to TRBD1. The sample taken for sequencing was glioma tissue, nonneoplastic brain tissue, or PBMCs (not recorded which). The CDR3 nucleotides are TGCGCCAGCAGCTTGGTAGGACAGGAAATGAACACTGAAGCTTTCTTT. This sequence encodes CASSLVGQEMNTEAFF.